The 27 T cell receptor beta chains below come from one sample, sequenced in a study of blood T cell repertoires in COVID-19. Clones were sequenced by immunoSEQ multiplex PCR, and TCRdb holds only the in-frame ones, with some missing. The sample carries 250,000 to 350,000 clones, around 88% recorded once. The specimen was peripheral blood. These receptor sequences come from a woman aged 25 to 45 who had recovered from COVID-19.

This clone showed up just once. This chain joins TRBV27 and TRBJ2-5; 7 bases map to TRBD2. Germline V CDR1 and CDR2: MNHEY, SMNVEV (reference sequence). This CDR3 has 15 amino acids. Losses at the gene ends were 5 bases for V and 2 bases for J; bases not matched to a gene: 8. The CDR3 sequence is CASSPRTRGQETQYF. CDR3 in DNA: TGTGCCAGCAGTCCGAGGACTAGGGGACAAGAGACCCAGTACTTC.

The CDR3 DNA follows: TGTGCCAGCAGTTTAACCCCGGGACTCAATGAGCAGTTCTTC. Translation gives CASSLTPGLNEQFF. The chain has TRBV27 and TRBJ2-1; weak D call: TRBD2 (6 bases). The CDR3 is 14 amino acids. V was shortened by 2 bases and J by 6 bases, with 11 bases between the two germline ends. Germline CDR1 and CDR2: MNHEY and SMNVEV (reference sequence).

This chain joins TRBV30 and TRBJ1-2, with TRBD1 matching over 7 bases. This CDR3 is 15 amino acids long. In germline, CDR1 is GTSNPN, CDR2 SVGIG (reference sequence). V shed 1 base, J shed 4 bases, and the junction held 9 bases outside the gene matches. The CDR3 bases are TGTGCCTGGAGTGGGGCAGGGGGTTCGGGCTATGGCTACACCTTC. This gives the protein CAWSGAGGSGYGYTF.

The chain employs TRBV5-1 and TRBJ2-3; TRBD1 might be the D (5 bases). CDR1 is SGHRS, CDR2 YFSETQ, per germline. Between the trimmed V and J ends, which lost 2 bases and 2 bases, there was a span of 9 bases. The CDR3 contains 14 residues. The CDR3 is CASSFQGITDTQYF. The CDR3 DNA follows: TGCGCCAGCAGCTTTCAGGGAATCACAGATACGCAGTATTTT.

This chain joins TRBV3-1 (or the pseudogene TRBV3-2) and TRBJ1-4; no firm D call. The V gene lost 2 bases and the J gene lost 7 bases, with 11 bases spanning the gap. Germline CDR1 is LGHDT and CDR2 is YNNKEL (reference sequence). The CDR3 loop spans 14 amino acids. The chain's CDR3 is CASSQQLGSEKLFF. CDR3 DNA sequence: TGTGCCAGCAGCCAACAGTTGGGGAGTGAAAAACTGTTTTTT.

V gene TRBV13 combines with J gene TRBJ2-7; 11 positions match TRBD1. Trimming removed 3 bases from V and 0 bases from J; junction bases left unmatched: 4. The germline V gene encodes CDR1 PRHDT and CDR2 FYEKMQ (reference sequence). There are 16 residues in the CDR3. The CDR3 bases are TGTGCCAGCAGCTTCCCCGGGACAGGGGGCTCCTACGAGCAGTACTTC. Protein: CASSFPGTGGSYEQYF. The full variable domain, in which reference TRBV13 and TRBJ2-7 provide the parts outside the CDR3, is AAGVIQSPRHLIKEKRETATLKCYPIPRHDTVYWYQQGPGQDPQFLISFYEKMQSDKGSIPDRFSAQQFSDYHSELNMSSLELGDSALYFCASSFPGTGGSYEQYFGPGTRLTVT.

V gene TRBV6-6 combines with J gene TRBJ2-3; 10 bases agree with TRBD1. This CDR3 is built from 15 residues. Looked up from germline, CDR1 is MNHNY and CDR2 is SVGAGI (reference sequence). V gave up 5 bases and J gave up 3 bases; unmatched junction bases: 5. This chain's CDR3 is CASSGRDRGTDTQYF. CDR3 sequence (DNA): TGTGCCAGCAGTGGCCGGGACAGGGGAACAGATACGCAGTATTTT.

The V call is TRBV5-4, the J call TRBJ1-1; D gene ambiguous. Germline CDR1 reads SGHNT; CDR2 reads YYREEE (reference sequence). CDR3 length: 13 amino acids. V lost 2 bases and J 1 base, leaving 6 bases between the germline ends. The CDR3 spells CASSFAGNTEAFF. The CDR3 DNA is TGTGCCAGCAGCTTCGCAGGGAACACTGAAGCTTTCTTT.

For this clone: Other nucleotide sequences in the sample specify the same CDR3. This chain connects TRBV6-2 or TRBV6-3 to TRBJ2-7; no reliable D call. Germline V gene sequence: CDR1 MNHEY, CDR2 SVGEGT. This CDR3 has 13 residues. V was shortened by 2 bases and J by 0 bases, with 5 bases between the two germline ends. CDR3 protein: CASSYLVSYEQYF. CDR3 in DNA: TGTGCCAGCAGTTACCTAGTCTCCTACGAGCAGTACTTC.

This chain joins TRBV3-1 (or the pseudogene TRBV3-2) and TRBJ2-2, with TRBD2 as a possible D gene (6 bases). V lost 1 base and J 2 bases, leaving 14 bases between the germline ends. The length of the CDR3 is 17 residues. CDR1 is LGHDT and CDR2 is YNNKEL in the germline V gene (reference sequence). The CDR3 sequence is CASSQGQASVNTGELFF. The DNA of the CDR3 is TGTGCCAGCAGCCAAGGGCAGGCTAGCGTTAACACCGGGGAGCTGTTTTTT.

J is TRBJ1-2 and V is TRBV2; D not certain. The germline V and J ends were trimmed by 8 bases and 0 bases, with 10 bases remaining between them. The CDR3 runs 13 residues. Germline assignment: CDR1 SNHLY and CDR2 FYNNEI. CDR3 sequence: CASARGTNYGYTF. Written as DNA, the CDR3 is TGTGCCAGCGCCAGAGGGACTAACTATGGCTACACCTTC.

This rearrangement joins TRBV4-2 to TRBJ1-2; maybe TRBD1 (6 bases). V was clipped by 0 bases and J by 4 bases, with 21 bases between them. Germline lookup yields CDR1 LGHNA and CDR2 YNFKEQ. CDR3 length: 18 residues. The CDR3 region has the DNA TGTGCCAGCAGCCAAGAAGTGTGGGGGGGCCGGGGGACCTATGGCTACACCTTC. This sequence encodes CASSQEVWGGRGTYGYTF.

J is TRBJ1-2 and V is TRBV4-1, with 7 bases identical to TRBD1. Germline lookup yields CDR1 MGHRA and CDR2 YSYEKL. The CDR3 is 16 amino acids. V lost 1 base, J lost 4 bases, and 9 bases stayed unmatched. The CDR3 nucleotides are TGCGCCAGCAGCCAAGTCTTTCCAGGGGGTTCCTATGGCTACACCTTC. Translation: CASSQVFPGGSYGYTF.

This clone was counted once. This chain's CDR3 is CSGTDLISYGYTF. The CDR3 DNA reads as TGCAGCGGGACAGACCTTATCTCCTATGGCTACACCTTC. The J gene is TRBJ1-2, the V gene TRBV29-1; possibly TRBD1 for D (6 bases). Trimming shortened V by 7 bases and J by 4 bases, and 16 bases separated the two germline ends. This CDR3 is built from 13 residues. Germline V gives CDR1 SQVTM, CDR2 ANQGSEA.

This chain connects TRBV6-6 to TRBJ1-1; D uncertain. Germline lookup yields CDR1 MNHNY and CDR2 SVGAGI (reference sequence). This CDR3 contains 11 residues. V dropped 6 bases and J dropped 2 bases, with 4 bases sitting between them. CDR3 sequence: CASSPNTEAFF. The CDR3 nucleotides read TGTGCCAGCAGCCCAAACACTGAAGCTTTCTTT.

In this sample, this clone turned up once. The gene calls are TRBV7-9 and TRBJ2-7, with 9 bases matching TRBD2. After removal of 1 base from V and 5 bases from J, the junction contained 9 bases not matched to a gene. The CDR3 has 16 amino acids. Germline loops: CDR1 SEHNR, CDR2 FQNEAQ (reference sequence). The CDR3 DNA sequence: TGTGCCAGCAGCTTAGGAGGGACTAGCCTGGGAAACGAGCAGTACTTC. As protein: CASSLGGTSLGNEQYF.

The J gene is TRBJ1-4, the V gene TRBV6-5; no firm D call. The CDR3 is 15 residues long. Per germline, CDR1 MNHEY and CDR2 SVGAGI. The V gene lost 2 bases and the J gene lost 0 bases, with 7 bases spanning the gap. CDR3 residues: CASSYPAATNEKLFF. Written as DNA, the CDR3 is TGTGCCAGCAGTTACCCTGCGGCAACTAATGAAAAACTGTTTTTT.

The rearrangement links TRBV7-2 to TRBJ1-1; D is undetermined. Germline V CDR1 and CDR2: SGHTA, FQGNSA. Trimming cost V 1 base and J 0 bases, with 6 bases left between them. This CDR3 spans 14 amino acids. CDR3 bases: TGTGCCAGCAGCTTAGGAACAGTGAACACTGAAGCTTTCTTT. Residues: CASSLGTVNTEAFF. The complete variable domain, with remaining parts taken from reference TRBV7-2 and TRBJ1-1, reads GAGVSQSPSNKVTEKGKDVELRCDPISGHTALYWYRQSLGQGLEFLIYFQGNSAPDKSGLPSDRFSAERTGGSVSTLTIQRTQQEDSAVYLCASSLGTVNTEAFFGQGTRLTVV.

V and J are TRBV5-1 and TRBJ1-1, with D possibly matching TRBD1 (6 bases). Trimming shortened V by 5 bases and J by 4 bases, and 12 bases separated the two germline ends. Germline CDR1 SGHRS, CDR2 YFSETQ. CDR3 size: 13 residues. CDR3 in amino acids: CASSSWDITEAFF. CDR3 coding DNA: TGCGCCAGCAGTTCTTGGGACATCACTGAAGCTTTCTTT.

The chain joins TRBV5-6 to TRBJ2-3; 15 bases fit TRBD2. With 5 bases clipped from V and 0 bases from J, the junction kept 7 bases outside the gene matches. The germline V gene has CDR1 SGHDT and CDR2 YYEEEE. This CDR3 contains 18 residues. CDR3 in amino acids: CASRDGTSGRTSTDTQYF. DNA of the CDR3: TGTGCCAGCAGAGACGGGACTAGCGGGAGGACTAGCACAGATACGCAGTATTTT.

This CDR3 is CASSEVGISSYEQYF. In DNA, the CDR3 is TGTGCCAGCAGTGAAGTCGGGATTAGCTCCTACGAGCAGTACTTC. The chain joins TRBV6-1 to TRBJ2-7; TRBD2 is a possible D gene (5 bases). Trimming took off 1 base at V and 0 bases at J, with 10 bases between the two ends. CDR3 length equals 15 residues. Per germline, CDR1 MNHNS and CDR2 SASEGT.

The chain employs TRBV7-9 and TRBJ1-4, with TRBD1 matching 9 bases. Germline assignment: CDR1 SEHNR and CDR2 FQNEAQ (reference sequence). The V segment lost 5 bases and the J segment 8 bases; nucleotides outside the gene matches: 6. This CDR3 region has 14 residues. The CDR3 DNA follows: TGTGCCAGCAGCCAACAGGGGGCAGTAGAAAAACTGTTTTTT. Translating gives CASSQQGAVEKLFF.

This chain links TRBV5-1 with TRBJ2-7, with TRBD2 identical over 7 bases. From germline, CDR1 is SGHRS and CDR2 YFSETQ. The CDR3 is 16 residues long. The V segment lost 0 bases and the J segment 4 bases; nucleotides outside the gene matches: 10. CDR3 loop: CASSLAVAGVGYEQYF. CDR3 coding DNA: TGCGCCAGCAGCTTGGCCGTGGCGGGAGTAGGATACGAGCAGTACTTC.

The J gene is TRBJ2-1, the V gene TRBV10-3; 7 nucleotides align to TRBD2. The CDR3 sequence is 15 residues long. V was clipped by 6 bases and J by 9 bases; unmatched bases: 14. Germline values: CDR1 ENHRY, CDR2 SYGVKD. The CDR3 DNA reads TGTGCCATCAGGGGAGAGGGAGGGGATACGATTGAGCAGTTCTTC. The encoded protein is CAIRGEGGDTIEQFF.

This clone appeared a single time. The CDR3 is CASSKRTQNTEAFF. CDR3 nucleotide sequence: TGTGCCAGCAGCAAGAGGACACAGAACACTGAAGCTTTCTTT. The V gene is TRBV7-9, the J gene TRBJ1-1; maybe TRBD1 (5 bases). V was pared by 5 bases and J by 1 base, with 11 bases between. Germline values: CDR1 SEHNR, CDR2 FQNEAQ (reference sequence). This CDR3 spans 14 amino acids.

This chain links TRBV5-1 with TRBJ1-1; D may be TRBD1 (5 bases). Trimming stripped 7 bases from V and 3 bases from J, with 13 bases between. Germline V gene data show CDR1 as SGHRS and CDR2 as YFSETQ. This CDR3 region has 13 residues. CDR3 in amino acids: CASRGGDDTEAFF. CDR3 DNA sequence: TGCGCCAGCCGGGGAGGGGATGACACTGAAGCTTTCTTT.

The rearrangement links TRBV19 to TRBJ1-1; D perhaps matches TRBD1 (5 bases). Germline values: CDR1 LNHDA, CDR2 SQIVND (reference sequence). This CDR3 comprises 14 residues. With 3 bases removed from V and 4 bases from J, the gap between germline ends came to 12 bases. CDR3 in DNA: TGTGCCAGTAGTATCGCCGGGGGAGGCACTGAAGCTTTCTTT. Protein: CASSIAGGGTEAFF. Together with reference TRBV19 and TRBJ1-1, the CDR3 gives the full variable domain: DGGITQSPKYLFRKEGQNVTLSCEQNLNHDAMYWYRQDPGQGLRLIYYSQIVNDFQKGDIAEGYSVSREKKESFPLTVTSAQKNPTAFYLCASSIAGGGTEAFFGQGTRLTVV.